A single sample is the source of the 13 T cell receptor beta chains below, sequenced in a study of beta chain features in type 1 diabetes. Regarding the study as a whole: All four CD4+ subsets from Type 1 diabetes patients carried moderately but significantly shorter TCRB CDR3s.

Antigens of these TCRs are unknown. Investigators reverse transcribed all isolated RNA, so they sequenced expressed TCRB transcripts. The data were produced by immunoSEQ multiplex PCR, yet TCRdb's version contains in-frame clones alone and is incomplete. The table records around 130,000 clones, about 17% of them present only once. Sequencing was performed on central memory CD4+ T cells from blood. These receptors all stem from a man aged 25 to 45 with type 1 diabetes.

The table lists this clone with a few counts. This chain uses TRBV7-2 with TRBJ2-1; 9 bases are a match to TRBD2. CDR1 is SGHTA, CDR2 FQGNSA, per germline. CDR3 length: 15 amino acids. V gave up 5 bases and J gave up 7 bases; unmatched junction bases: 9. CDR3 DNA sequence: TGTGCCAGCAGCCCGCCAGCGGGGGGAAGAAATGAGCAGTTCTTC. This sequence encodes CASSPPAGGRNEQFF. Full variable domain (missing parts from reference TRBV7-2 and TRBJ2-1): GAGVSQSPSNKVTEKGKDVELRCDPISGHTALYWYRQSLGQGLEFLIYFQGNSAPDKSGLPSDRFSAERTGGSVSTLTIQRTQQEDSAVYLCASSPPAGGRNEQFFGPGTRLTVL.

This chain links TRBV9 with TRBJ2-1; a weak D match, TRBD2 (6 bases). This CDR3 is built from 15 residues. V lost 1 base, J lost 6 bases, and 14 bases lay in between. From germline, CDR1 is SGDLS and CDR2 YYNGEE. The DNA of the CDR3 is TGTGCCAGCAGCGTACTTGGGACTTGGAGCAATGAGCAGTTCTTC. This encodes CASSVLGTWSNEQFF.

The table lists this clone with a few counts. The chain carries TRBV5-4 and TRBJ1-2; TRBD1 agrees at 8 bases. J was trimmed by 6 bases and V by 3 bases; bases with no gene match: 7. CDR3 size: 14 residues. Germline V CDR1 and CDR2: SGHNT, YYREEE (reference sequence). CDR3 in DNA: TGTGCCAGCAGCTGGATGGACAGGGCCCATGGCTACACCTTC. Translated, it gives CASSWMDRAHGYTF.

The chain uses TRBV9 and TRBJ2-5; 7 bases are shared with TRBD1. The CDR3 length is 14 residues. Germline CDR1 is SGDLS and CDR2 is YYNGEE. J lost 3 bases, V lost 3 bases, and 5 bases had no gene match. The CDR3 spells CASSAGTAKETQYF. The CDR3, as DNA: TGTGCCAGCAGCGCGGGGACAGCTAAAGAGACCCAGTACTTC.

This clone occurred a few times. This chain uses TRBV4-3 with TRBJ2-5, with D perhaps TRBD1 or TRBD2 (6 bases each). Germline CDR1 and CDR2: LGHNA and YSLEER. V lost 0 bases and J 5 bases, leaving 16 bases between the germline ends. CDR3 length: 16 residues. CDR3 nucleotides: TGCGCCAGCAGCCAAGATGGAATCACAGGGAGGGAGACCCAGTACTTC. Its translation is CASSQDGITGRETQYF.

This clone was observed a handful of times. The rearrangement uses TRBV10-3 and TRBJ1-2; 8 nucleotides agree with TRBD1. J lost 3 bases, V lost 0 bases, and 0 bases had no gene match. Per the germline V gene, CDR1 is ENHRY and CDR2 is SYGVKD. The CDR3 is 14 amino acids. The CDR3 coding sequence is TGTGCCATCAGTGAGTCGGGACAGGACTATGGCTACACCTTC. This encodes CAISESGQDYGYTF.

The chain carries TRBV29-1 and TRBJ2-3; D remains unclear. The CDR3 covers 13 residues. Germline V gives CDR1 SQVTM, CDR2 ANQGSEA. V dropped 4 bases and J dropped 1 base, with 9 bases sitting between them. The CDR3, as DNA: TGCAGCGTTGCACCGGTCCGCACAGATACGCAGTATTTT. Protein product: CSVAPVRTDTQYF.

This clone turned up a few times. The chain employs TRBV27 and TRBJ1-1, with D perhaps TRBD1 (6 bases). V was clipped by 5 bases and J by 1 base, with 11 bases between them. CDR1 is MNHEY, CDR2 SMNVEV, per germline (reference sequence). The CDR3 has 14 residues. The CDR3 sequence is CASSRQQGNTEAFF. CDR3 coding DNA: TGTGCCAGCAGTCGACAACAGGGGAACACTGAAGCTTTCTTT.

There are a few counts of this clone. The rearrangement links TRBV5-4 to TRBJ2-3; either TRBD1 or TRBD2 may supply D (5 bases each). From germline, CDR1 is SGHNT and CDR2 YYREEE (reference sequence). This CDR3 comprises 16 residues. Trimming pared 4 bases from V and 2 bases from J, leaving 17 bases between. In DNA, the CDR3 is TGTGCCAGCAGCCCACCCGGGACGTTGCCCACAGATACGCAGTATTTT. Translating it yields CASSPPGTLPTDTQYF. Full variable domain (rest looked up from reference TRBV5-4 and TRBJ2-3): ETGVTQSPTHLIKTRGQQVTLRCSSQSGHNTVSWYQQALGQGPQFIFQYYREEENGRGNFPPRFSGLQFPNYSSELNVNALELDDSALYLCASSPPGTLPTDTQYFGPGTRLTVL.

This clone was observed a few times. The CDR3 sequence: CASSHNYPWAEAFF. CDR3 nucleotide sequence: TGCGCCAGCAGTCATAATTATCCGTGGGCAGAAGCTTTCTTT. The V and J genes are TRBV23-1 and TRBJ1-1; the D is unclear. TRBV23-1 is known as an ORF, though its function is uncertain. V lost 3 bases to trimming and J lost 8 bases, with 16 bases between them. This CDR3 has 14 residues.

The table lists this clone with many counts. The chain links TRBV29-1 to TRBJ1-6, with 8 bases matching TRBD1. Germline V gene data show CDR1 as SQVTM and CDR2 as ANQGSEA. After removal of 7 bases from V and 6 bases from J, the junction contained 5 bases not matched to a gene. The CDR3 loop spans 13 amino acids. In DNA, the CDR3 is TGCAGCGCCCGGACAGGGAGTAATTCACCCCTCCACTTT. As protein: CSARTGSNSPLHF.

The chain joins TRBV13 to TRBJ2-5; possible D gene TRBD1, 6 bases. The end of the DNA aligns better with TRBJ2-7, so the J call may be wrong. This CDR3 region has 15 residues. Germline CDR1 PRHDT, CDR2 FYEKMQ (reference sequence). This CDR3 is CASSPGQLSSYEQYF. In DNA form, the CDR3 reads TGTGCCAGCAGCCCAGGACAGTTAAGCTCCTACGAGCAGTACTTC.

A few counts support this clone. The chain joins TRBV18 to TRBJ1-4; a weak D match, TRBD1 (6 bases). The V gene lost 2 bases and the J gene lost 6 bases, with 10 bases spanning the gap. The CDR3 is 14 residues long. In germline, CDR1 is KGHSH, CDR2 LQKENI. In nucleotides, the CDR3 is TGTGCCAGCTCACCAAAGGCAGGGGATGAAAAACTGTTTTTT. Its translation is CASSPKAGDEKLFF.